A selection of T cell receptor beta chains follows, all from one sample in a study of PD-L1 blockade in urothelial cancer. Measured with immunoSEQ multiplex PCR; TCRdb has only the in-frame clones, and not every one. The data show 45,000 to 55,000 clones, approximately 85% seen once. Sequenced material: PBMCs, taken around atezolizumab (anti-PD-L1) treatment. The receptor set was obtained from a man in his 70s with urothelial cancer. CDR3s leave out the opening cysteine and the closing phenylalanine or tryptophan. The order of the fields is V gene, clone size, CDR3 protein. Clone size is shown for a subset of rows, as once, few, many or a class of expanded clone.

v_call: TRBV6-6; clone_size: .; cdr3_aa: ASNEGQPYNEQF
v_call: TRBV5-1; clone_size: .; cdr3_aa: ASSGEREVNEQF
v_call: TRBV5-5; clone_size: few; cdr3_aa: ASSKRGASGSVEQF
v_call: TRBV18; clone_size: .; cdr3_aa: ASSDRYYEQY
v_call: TRBV9; clone_size: .; cdr3_aa: ASSPTQRELNEQF
v_call: TRBV27; clone_size: few; cdr3_aa: ASSLSRGEGVNNEQF
v_call: TRBV29-1; clone_size: .; cdr3_aa: SVRGDRVTEAF
v_call: TRBV5-5; clone_size: .; cdr3_aa: ASSFGAEKETQY
v_call: TRBV6-1; clone_size: .; cdr3_aa: ASRRSEYSNQPQH
v_call: TRBV5-1; clone_size: few; cdr3_aa: ASSLASGTGELF
v_call: TRBV9; clone_size: .; cdr3_aa: ASSPSLQVNTEAF
v_call: TRBV10-2; clone_size: .; cdr3_aa: ASSESRTGEGYGYT
v_call: TRBV19; clone_size: once; cdr3_aa: ASSRIAGGPTDTQY
v_call: TRBV28; clone_size: .; cdr3_aa: ASSFLGYGYT
v_call: TRBV25-1; clone_size: .; cdr3_aa: ASSEYSQGSYGYT
v_call: TRBV27; clone_size: .; cdr3_aa: ASRSSGAQSGYT
v_call: TRBV28; clone_size: .; cdr3_aa: ASSGNSKANEKLF
v_call: TRBV12-2; clone_size: once; cdr3_aa: ASRLVLAGGISYEQY
v_call: TRBV30; clone_size: .; cdr3_aa: AWNQGANTGELF
v_call: TRBV19; clone_size: .; cdr3_aa: ASVDIRRVNTEAF
v_call: TRBV5-1; clone_size: .; cdr3_aa: ASSLAGGGDYGYT
v_call: TRBV6-5; clone_size: .; cdr3_aa: ASSSPHEDTQY
v_call: TRBV6-6; clone_size: once; cdr3_aa: ASSTRVETQY
v_call: TRBV10-1; clone_size: .; cdr3_aa: ASSPSEGTAF
v_call: TRBV21-1; clone_size: .; cdr3_aa: ASSNGDRDRALNQPQH
v_call: TRBV30; clone_size: .; cdr3_aa: AWRRAPGLAGGPIVYEQY
v_call: TRBV5-4; clone_size: .; cdr3_aa: ASSPGTSGGTDTQY
v_call: TRBV27; clone_size: few; cdr3_aa: ASSLFGLQPQH
v_call: TRBV5-1; clone_size: once; cdr3_aa: ASSLAGLLGETQY
v_call: TRBV2; clone_size: .; cdr3_aa: ASSEDEGPDY